The rows below give T cell receptor beta chains drawn from one sample of a study of T cell changes during pregnancy in multiple sclerosis. Produced via immunoSEQ multiplex PCR; TCRdb's table is partial and in-frame only. The table includes tens of thousands of clones, roughly 90% detected once. Here the sequenced sample was CD8+ T cells from peripheral blood mononuclear cells, taken before pregnancy. Source of these receptors: a female donor with multiple sclerosis, enrolled in a pregnancy study. Both conserved end residues are part of each CDR3. The D gene is left open where the match is weak. A row's size may be missing; if present it is once, few, many or a size class.

d_gene	abundance	v_gene	j_gene	CDR3aa	CDR3nt
.	.	TRBV5-1	TRBJ1-1	CASSGGLSRTEAFF	TGCGCCAGCAGCGGAGGGCTGTCTCGGACTGAAGCTTTCTTT
.	.	TRBV6-5	TRBJ2-2	CASSYSIGHHTGELFF	TGTGCCAGCAGTTACTCGATAGGACACCACACCGGGGAGCTGTTTTTT
TRBD2	.	TRBV7-9	TRBJ2-5	CASSGPGLAGGPETQYF	TGTGCCAGCAGCGGCCCGGGACTAGCGGGGGGGCCAGAGACCCAGTACTTC
TRBD1	.	TRBV6-4	TRBJ2-3	CASSDWTGGSTDTQYF	TGTGCCAGCAGTGACTGGACAGGGGGAAGCACAGATACGCAGTATTTT
TRBD1	.	TRBV11-2	TRBJ1-2	CASSSRTGGFSGYTF	TGTGCCAGCAGCTCCCGGACAGGGGGCTTCTCTGGCTACACCTTC
.	.	TRBV7-3	TRBJ1-1	CASSLRALDTEAFF	TGTGCCAGCAGCTTAAGGGCTTTAGACACTGAAGCTTTCTTT
TRBD1	few	TRBV7-9	TRBJ2-7	CASSFGTGGYEQYF	TGTGCCAGCAGCTTCGGGACAGGGGGCTACGAGCAGTACTTC
TRBD1	.	TRBV7-9	TRBJ2-2	CASSLTTRGIVVTGELFF	TGTGCCAGCAGCTTGACAACCAGGGGGATAGTTGTCACCGGGGAGCTGTTTTTT
.	.	TRBV6-5	TRBJ1-1	CASSNWNTEAFF	TGTGCCAGCAGCAACTGGAACACTGAAGCTTTCTTT
.	.	TRBV9	TRBJ1-2	CASSSTVHTYGYTF	TGTGCCAGCAGCTCCACGGTCCATACCTATGGCTACACCTTC
.	.	TRBV27	TRBJ2-7	CASSAAGEGNYEQYF	TGTGCCAGCAGTGCAGCAGGGGAGGGTAACTACGAGCAGTACTTC
.	.	TRBV9	TRBJ2-2	CASGGGGGELFF	TGTGCCAGTGGAGGGGGCGGCGGGGAGCTGTTTTTT
.	.	TRBV27	TRBJ2-3	CASSLSPSSPTDTQYF	TGTGCCAGCAGTTTATCGCCTAGCAGCCCCACAGATACGCAGTATTTT
TRBD2	.	TRBV9	TRBJ2-3	CASSTSGGRADTQYF	TGTGCCAGCAGCACAAGCGGGGGGCGGGCAGATACGCAGTATTTT
TRBD1	.	TRBV9	TRBJ1-2	CASSLKTGNYGYTF	TGTGCCAGCAGCCTAAAGACAGGGAACTATGGCTACACCTTC
TRBD1	.	TRBV27	TRBJ2-7	CASSLYVGQYHEQYF	TGTGCCAGCAGTTTATATGTGGGACAGTACCACGAGCAGTACTTC
TRBD1	.	TRBV11-2	TRBJ2-7	CASSSFVGTGSWEQYF	TGTGCCAGCAGCTCTTTTGTGGGGACAGGGTCTTGGGAGCAGTACTTC
TRBD1	.	TRBV27	TRBJ2-7	CASSLGRGSEQYF	TGTGCCAGCAGTTTGGGCAGGGGGAGCGAGCAGTACTTC
.	.	TRBV30	TRBJ2-2	CAWSSGVTGELFF	TGTGCCTGGAGTTCAGGGGTCACCGGGGAGCTGTTTTTT
.	.	TRBV5-4	TRBJ2-1	CASSFGGNEQFF	TGTGCCAGCAGCTTCGGGGGCAATGAGCAGTTCTTC
.	once	TRBV6-1	TRBJ1-2	CASSETISANYGYTF	TGTGCCAGCAGTGAGACAATATCAGCTAACTATGGCTACACCTTC
TRBD2	.	TRBV11-2	TRBJ2-7	CASSRGDYEQYF	TGTGCCAGCAGCCGGGGGGACTACGAGCAGTACTTC
.	once	TRBV9	TRBJ1-6	CASTDGGVNSPLHF	TGTGCCAGCACCGATGGGGGGGTCAATTCACCCCTCCACTTT
.	.	TRBV27	TRBJ1-4	CASSQDSGNEKLFF	TGTGCCAGCAGTCAGGACAGCGGCAATGAAAAACTGTTTTTT
.	.	TRBV6-6	TRBJ2-5	CASSYSPLRIKETQYF	TGTGCCAGCAGTTACTCCCCCTTGCGGATTAAAGAGACCCAGTACTTC
TRBD1	few	TRBV6-4	TRBJ2-2	CATGTANTGELFF	TGTGCCACCGGGACAGCGAACACCGGGGAGCTGTTTTTT
TRBD1	.	TRBV29-1	TRBJ2-7	CSVEDRGQGEQYF	TGCAGCGTTGAAGACAGGGGGCAGGGCGAGCAGTACTTC
.	once	TRBV12-5	TRBJ1-1	CASGLSGTRDLNTEAFF	TGTGCTAGTGGTTTGTCAGGTACGAGAGATTTGAACACTGAAGCTTTCTTT
.	.	TRBV27	TRBJ2-6	CASSLFSSGANVLTF	TGTGCCAGCAGTTTGTTCTCGTCTGGGGCCAACGTCCTGACTTTC
TRBD1	.	TRBV13	TRBJ1-1	CASTFVGQGNTEAFF	TGTGCCAGCACCTTCGTTGGACAGGGAAACACTGAAGCTTTCTTT
TRBD1	.	TRBV27	TRBJ2-2	CASASLGTGGWAGELFF	TGTGCCAGCGCGTCTCTGGGGACAGGGGGCTGGGCCGGGGAGCTGTTTTTT
.	.	TRBV7-9	TRBJ1-2	CASSGIGDYYGYTF	TGTGCCAGCAGCGGGATAGGGGATTACTATGGCTACACCTTC
.	.	TRBV13	TRBJ1-4	CASSLGQGNEKLFF	TGTGCCAGCAGCTTAGGACAGGGAAATGAAAAACTGTTTTTT
TRBD1	.	TRBV19	TRBJ2-1	CATGTGGNSEQFF	TGTGCCACCGGGACAGGGGGGAATAGTGAGCAGTTCTTC
.	.	TRBV19	TRBJ1-5	CASSHGEGTQPQHF	TGTGCCAGTAGTCACGGGGAGGGTACTCAGCCCCAGCATTTT
.	.	TRBV7-2	TRBJ2-5	CASSLEGRGVGTQYF	TGTGCCAGCAGCTTAGAGGGCAGGGGGGTAGGGACCCAGTACTTC
TRBD1	.	TRBV11-2	TRBJ1-2	CASSLGGLPGGLYGYTF	TGTGCCAGCAGCTTAGGGGGTTTGCCAGGGGGCTTGTATGGCTACACCTTC
.	.	TRBV29-1	TRBJ2-3	CSVEVRDNQDTDTQYF	TGCAGCGTTGAAGTCCGGGACAACCAGGACACAGATACGCAGTATTTT
TRBD1	once	TRBV28	TRBJ2-7	CASSHPPTGTYEQYF	TGTGCCAGCAGCCACCCGCCGACAGGGACCTACGAGCAGTACTTC
TRBD2	.	TRBV27	TRBJ2-5	CASGGSGLVGETQYF	TGTGCCAGCGGAGGCTCGGGACTAGTGGGGGAGACCCAGTACTTC
.	.	TRBV19	TRBJ1-1	CASSMIRGLTTEAFF	TGTGCCAGTAGTATGATAAGGGGCCTGACCACTGAAGCTTTCTTT
.	.	TRBV6-4	TRBJ2-2	CASSDVTGELFF	TGTGCCAGCAGTGACGTAACCGGGGAGCTGTTTTTT
.	.	TRBV2	TRBJ1-4	CASSAPGSGEKLFF	TGTGCCAGCAGTGCCCCGGGAAGTGGGGAAAAACTGTTTTTT
.	.	TRBV7-8	TRBJ2-1	CASSSKGGGSYNEQFF	TGTGCCAGCAGCTCCAAGGGAGGGGGCTCCTACAATGAGCAGTTCTTC
TRBD2	.	TRBV9	TRBJ2-3	CASSSSGGQDTQYF	TGTGCCAGCAGCTCTAGCGGGGGACAAGATACGCAGTATTTT
.	.	TRBV13	TRBJ2-1	CASSPGQPTNNEQFF	TGTGCCAGCAGCCCAGGACAGCCGACTAATAATGAGCAGTTCTTC
TRBD1	.	TRBV11-2	TRBJ1-5	CASSAGGPQHF	TGTGCCAGCAGCGCAGGGGGGCCCCAGCATTTT
.	.	TRBV5-1	TRBJ1-1	CASSSQDRPNTEAFF	TGCGCCAGCAGCTCACAGGACCGACCGAACACTGAAGCTTTCTTT
TRBD1	.	TRBV12-5	TRBJ2-7	CASGLPLGQGPAYEQYF	TGTGCTAGTGGTTTGCCACTAGGACAGGGGCCCGCCTACGAGCAGTACTTC
.	.	TRBV27	TRBJ1-2	CASSLSYQTGLFGYTF	TGTGCCAGCAGTTTATCATACCAAACAGGACTATTTGGCTACACCTTC